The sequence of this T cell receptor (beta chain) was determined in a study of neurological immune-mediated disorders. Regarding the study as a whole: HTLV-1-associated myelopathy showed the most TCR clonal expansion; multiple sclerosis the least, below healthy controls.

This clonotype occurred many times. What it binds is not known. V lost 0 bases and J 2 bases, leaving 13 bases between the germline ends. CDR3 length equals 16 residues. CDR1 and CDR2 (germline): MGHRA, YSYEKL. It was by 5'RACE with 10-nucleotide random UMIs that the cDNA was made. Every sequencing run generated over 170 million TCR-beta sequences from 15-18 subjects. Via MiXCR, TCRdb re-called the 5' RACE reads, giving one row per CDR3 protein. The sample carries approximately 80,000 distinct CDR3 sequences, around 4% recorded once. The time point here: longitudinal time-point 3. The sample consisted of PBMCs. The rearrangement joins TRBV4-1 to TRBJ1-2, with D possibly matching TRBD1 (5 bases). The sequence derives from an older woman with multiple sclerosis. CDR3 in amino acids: CASSQERQGANYGYTF. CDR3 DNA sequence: TGCGCCAGCAGCCAAGAGAGACAAGGGGCCAACTATGGCTACACCTTC.